This T cell receptor (beta chain) was profiled in a study of T cell changes during pregnancy in multiple sclerosis. Assay used: immunoSEQ multiplex PCR; TCRdb lists only in-frame clones, some missing. The table has over 50,000 clones, 88% seen once. This clone has a single count. Trimming cost V 0 bases and J 4 bases, with 18 bases left between them. Germline lookup yields CDR1 LGHNA and CDR2 YNFKEQ. The CDR3 has 18 amino acids. V and J are TRBV4-2 and TRBJ2-2; a weak D match, TRBD2 (6 bases). The sequence was collected from a female donor with multiple sclerosis, enrolled in a pregnancy study. Sequences were derived from peripheral blood, sampled in the first trimester of pregnancy. CDR3 in amino acids: CASSQDVEILAGTGELFF. In DNA form, the CDR3 reads TGTGCCAGCAGCCAAGACGTGGAGATACTAGCTGGCACCGGGGAGCTGTTTTTT.